Below are 17 T cell receptor beta chains sequenced from a single sample in a study of response to subunit inactivated influenza vaccine. TCRdb used MiXCR to reprocess the RT-PCR reads, holding one entry per CDR3 protein. The sample contains roughly 760,000 distinct CDR3 sequences, around 20% of which appear only once. Sequences were derived from PBMCs from blood, sampled roughly 5 days after vaccination. These TCRs come from a man aged 50-59 years who received an inactivated influenza vaccine.

This clonotype was picked up a small number of times. V is TRBV12-3 or TRBV12-4 and J is TRBJ2-7; TRBD1 matches at 9 bases. V shed 5 bases and J 5 bases; nucleotides not matched to a gene: 7. The length of the CDR3 is 14 residues. CDR3: CASSPGQGVNEQYF. CDR3 DNA: TGTGCCAGCAGTCCGGGACAGGGAGTGAACGAGCAGTACTTC.

This clonotype was counted only a few times. This chain connects TRBV12-3 or TRBV12-4 to TRBJ1-5; perhaps TRBD1 as D (6 bases). The CDR3 extends over 17 amino acids. Trimming left V 5 bases short and J 0 bases short, with 17 bases between. In DNA form, the CDR3 reads TGTGCCAGCAGTCGGGACACCTTGGCTTATAGCAATCAGCCCCAGCATTTT. Amino acid sequence: CASSRDTLAYSNQPQHF.

This clonotype occurred a few times. The chain is built from TRBV12-3 or TRBV12-4 and TRBJ1-1; the D gene is possibly TRBD1 (6 bases). The V and J ends lost 2 bases and 4 bases respectively, with 11 bases between them. The length of the CDR3 is 14 residues. This CDR3 reads CASSLLEQGTEAFF. The DNA of the CDR3 is TGTGCCAGCAGTTTATTGGAACAGGGCACTGAAGCTTTCTTT.

This clonotype came up many times. The V call is TRBV5-1, the J call TRBJ2-1; possibly TRBD2 for D (5 bases). Trimming took 6 bases from V and 4 from J, leaving 20 bases between them. Germline V gene lookup returns CDR1 SGHRS and CDR2 YFSETQ. This CDR3 spans 16 amino acids. The CDR3 nucleotides are TGCGCCAGCACCCAAACTAGTTCGTCTTTTTACAATGAGCAGTTCTTC. Protein: CASTQTSSSFYNEQFF.

The chain recombines TRBV6-1 with TRBJ2-7; D is possibly TRBD1 (6 bases). The CDR3 covers 14 residues. Germline-derived CDR1 and CDR2 are MNHNS and SASEGT. Between the trimmed V and J ends, which lost 6 bases and 2 bases, there was a span of 14 bases. Here the CDR3 reads CASRTARGPYEQYF. CDR3 sequence (DNA): TGTGCCAGCAGAACTGCCAGGGGCCCCTACGAGCAGTACTTC.

In its sample, this clonotype was seen a few times. The chain employs TRBV5-6 and TRBJ1-3; D is possibly TRBD1 (6 bases). V lost 5 bases to trimming and J lost 0 bases, with 12 bases between them. CDR3 size: 15 residues. Germline V gene sequence: CDR1 SGHDT, CDR2 YYEEEE. DNA of the CDR3: TGTGCCAGCAGTCTACAGGGAAGCTCTGGAAACACCATATATTTT. This codes for CASSLQGSSGNTIYF. Supplemented by reference TRBV5-6 and TRBJ1-3, the full variable domain reads DAGVTQSPTHLIKTRGQQVTLRCSPKSGHDTVSWYQQALGQGPQFIFQYYEEEERQRGNFPDRFSGHQFPNYSSELNVNALLLGDSALYLCASSLQGSSGNTIYFGEGSWLTVV.

This clonotype was seen a handful of times. This sequence joins TRBV16 and TRBJ2-7; 10 bases line up with TRBD2. The ends lost 7 bases at V and 1 base at J; junction bases unmatched: 10. Germline assignment: CDR1 KGHSY and CDR2 FQNENV. The CDR3 extends over 16 amino acids. The DNA of the CDR3 is TGTGCCAGCACCGAACCTAGCGGGAGAATTTCCTACGAGCAGTACTTC. Translated, it gives CASTEPSGRISYEQYF.

The table lists this clonotype with a few counts. This sequence joins TRBV5-1 and TRBJ1-2, with 9 bases that match TRBD1. Germline V gene sequence: CDR1 SGHRS, CDR2 YFSETQ. CDR3 length: 18 residues. V shed 0 bases and J 0 bases; nucleotides not matched to a gene: 9. The CDR3 DNA sequence: TGCGCCAGCAGCTTGGGAAAGGGACAGGGAAGATCTAACTATGGCTACACCTTC. It codes for CASSLGKGQGRSNYGYTF.

This clonotype appeared a few times. The junction shows a germline mismatch at one end, possibly a read error. The chain uses TRBV19 and TRBJ1-1; the D is unclear. The germline gives CDR1 LNHDA, CDR2 SQIVND (reference sequence). The CDR3 has 11 residues. CDR3 residues: CASSYNLDCEF. Written as DNA, the CDR3 is TGTGCCAGTAGCTATAACTTGGACTGCGAATTT.

The V call is TRBV2, the J call TRBJ2-5, with a possible D match to TRBD2 (6 bases). The CDR3 consists of 12 residues. The V gene's germline CDR1 is SNHLY and CDR2 FYNNEI. V was shortened by 6 bases and J by 6 bases, with 11 bases between the two germline ends. The CDR3 spells CASRGTGQTQYF. CDR3 sequence (DNA): TGTGCCAGCAGAGGGACTGGACAGACCCAGTACTTC.

This clonotype appeared a few times. The chain combines TRBV5-1 with TRBJ1-6, with TRBD1 matching 7 bases. Germline V gene sequence: CDR1 SGHRS, CDR2 YFSETQ. CDR3 length equals 16 residues. Trimming cost V 0 bases and J 5 bases; bases outside gene matches: 5. In nucleotides, the CDR3 is TGCGCCAGCAGCTTGGAACCGGGACAGCATAATTCACCCCTCCACTTT. Protein sequence: CASSLEPGQHNSPLHF. Combining the CDR3 with reference TRBV5-1 and TRBJ1-6 gives the whole variable domain KAGVTQTPRYLIKTRGQQVTLSCSPISGHRSVSWYQQTPGQGLQFLFEYFSETQRNKGNFPGRFSGRQFSNSRSEMNVSTLELGDSALYLCASSLEPGQHNSPLHFGNGTRLTVT.

This clonotype was detected only a few times. This chain links TRBV4-1 with TRBJ1-5; D gene ambiguous. The V and J ends lost 4 bases and 0 bases respectively, with 22 bases between them. CDR1 is MGHRA and CDR2 is YSYEKL in the germline V gene. This CDR3 is 19 amino acids long. CDR3 loop: CASSLLLITTGRSNQPQHF. For the CDR3, the DNA is TGCGCCAGCAGCCTTCTCCTTATTACGACGGGCCGTAGCAATCAGCCCCAGCATTTT.

The chain carries TRBV27 and TRBJ2-7; D gene ambiguous. The CDR3 consists of 15 residues. V was shortened by 5 bases and J by 0 bases, with 14 bases between the two germline ends. Germline V CDR1 and CDR2: MNHEY, SMNVEV (reference sequence). CDR3 sequence: CASSLDPRSSYEQYF. Written as DNA, the CDR3 is TGTGCCAGCAGTCTAGACCCCAGGAGCTCCTACGAGCAGTACTTC.

The V gene is TRBV12-3 or TRBV12-4, the J gene TRBJ2-7; 10 bases fit TRBD2. CDR3 size: 15 residues. Losses at the gene ends were 1 base for V and 6 bases for J; bases not matched to a gene: 6. The CDR3 DNA is TGTGCCAGCAGTTTAGGGCTAGCGGGAGTTACCGAGCAGTACTTC. This sequence encodes CASSLGLAGVTEQYF.

This chain uses TRBV5-4 with TRBJ1-1, with 9 bases fitting TRBD1. Looked up from germline, CDR1 is SGHNT and CDR2 is YYREEE (reference sequence). The CDR3 is made up of 16 amino acids. V dropped 0 bases and J dropped 1; count of bases not matched to a gene: 4. CDR3 sequence: CASSLAGTGSNTEAFF. CDR3 nucleotides: TGTGCCAGCAGCTTGGCCGGGACAGGGTCGAACACTGAAGCTTTCTTT.

This chain uses TRBV7-9 with TRBJ2-5; D remains unclear. V lost 5 bases and J 4 bases, leaving 14 bases between the germline ends. Germline CDR1 SEHNR, CDR2 FQNEAQ (reference sequence). The CDR3 totals 14 residues. The CDR3 DNA follows: TGTGCCAGCAGCACACATTCAGTGGGAGAGACCCAGTACTTC. As protein: CASSTHSVGETQYF.

The rearrangement joins TRBV20-1 to TRBJ1-5; TRBD1 might be the D (5 bases). The germline V gene encodes CDR1 DFQATT and CDR2 SNEGSKA (reference sequence). With 3 bases removed from V and 3 bases from J, the gap between germline ends came to 9 bases. The CDR3 length is 13 residues. CDR3 amino acids: CSASDSPNQPQHF. Here the CDR3 DNA reads TGCAGTGCTAGCGACAGCCCCAATCAGCCCCAGCATTTT.